The 31 T cell receptor beta chains below come from one sample, sequenced in a study of cytomegalovirus exposure and HLA in healthy donors (TCRdb year 2017). The library was produced with the immunoSEQ multiplex PCR assay. A mixture of 60 forward primers for TCR Vbeta segments and 13 reverse primers for TCR Jbeta segments was used in the multiplex PCR. The source is immuneACCESS, and TCRdb retained only in-frame sequences with V and J called. Part of the clones is not carried over; for the studies checked, unresolved V genes explain less than half of this, and the remainder is unexplained. The sample table contains more than 140,000 clones; only one count was recorded for approximately 80% of them. The top ten constitute approximately 5.5% of the sample. Sample: PBMCs. These TCRs come from a man aged 30-40 years in good health and CMV-seropositive.

V and J are TRBV6-6 and TRBJ2-5; 10 positions match TRBD1. The DNA end favors TRBJ2-7, so the J call may be wrong. CDR3 size: 14 residues. The V gene's germline CDR1 is MNHNY and CDR2 SVGAGI (reference sequence). The CDR3 is CASSRGQGGDEQYF. Written as DNA, the CDR3 is TGTGCCAGCAGCCGTGGACAGGGGGGGGACGAGCAGTACTTC.

This chain links TRBV4-1 with TRBJ1-3, with D possibly matching TRBD1 (5 bases). The CDR3 totals 15 residues. The germline gives CDR1 MGHRA, CDR2 YSYEKL. V lost 0 bases to trimming and J lost 3 bases, with 9 bases between them. The CDR3 loop is CASSQDGRVGNTIYF. CDR3 in DNA: TGCGCCAGCAGCCAAGATGGCAGGGTTGGAAACACCATATATTTT.

V and J are TRBV10-3 and TRBJ2-7, with 8 nucleotides matching TRBD2. V was clipped by 7 bases and J by 2 bases; unmatched bases: 13. This CDR3 has 16 residues. Germline V gene data show CDR1 as ENHRY and CDR2 as SYGVKD. The CDR3 nucleotides read TGTGCCATCACGCCAGACCCGGGGGGGCGGACCTACGAGCAGTACTTC. It is translated as CAITPDPGGRTYEQYF.

V gene TRBV7-2 combines with J gene TRBJ2-3; 9 positions match TRBD2. Per germline, CDR1 SGHTA and CDR2 FQGNSA. With V trimmed by 5 bases and J by 8 bases, 14 bases remained unmatched. The CDR3 extends over 16 amino acids. CDR3 DNA sequence: TGTGCCAGCAGCCCTCCCGGGGGCGGGGGGGCGGTTACGCAGTATTTT. Amino acids: CASSPPGGGGAVTQYF.

The chain is built from TRBV2 and TRBJ2-7; the D gene is possibly TRBD1 (6 bases). This CDR3 spans 16 amino acids. The V and J ends lost 5 bases and 2 bases respectively, with 19 bases between them. Germline V CDR1 and CDR2: SNHLY, FYNNEI. CDR3 residues: CASSTPGTPLTYEQYF. The CDR3 DNA follows: TGTGCCAGCAGTACCCCCGGGACACCTTTAACCTACGAGCAGTACTTC.

This clone was observed a few times. The rearrangement uses TRBV6-5 and TRBJ1-6, with 7 bases lining up with TRBD1. This CDR3 has 16 residues. CDR1 and CDR2 (germline): MNHEY, SVGAGI. Losses at the gene ends were 2 bases for V and 7 bases for J; bases not matched to a gene: 8. In DNA, the CDR3 is TGTGCCAGCAGTTACCCGTCGCAGGGGGGAAATTCACCCCTCCACTTT. Its protein is CASSYPSQGGNSPLHF.

V gene TRBV5-4 combines with J gene TRBJ2-1; D perhaps matches TRBD1 (6 bases). V was trimmed by 0 bases and J by 5 bases, leaving 9 bases between them. The germline gives CDR1 SGHNT, CDR2 YYREEE (reference sequence). CDR3 length equals 14 residues. This CDR3 reads CASSLGDRNNEQFF. CDR3 nucleotide sequence: TGTGCCAGCAGCTTGGGCGACAGGAACAATGAGCAGTTCTTC. Full variable domain (missing parts from reference TRBV5-4 and TRBJ2-1): ETGVTQSPTHLIKTRGQQVTLRCSSQSGHNTVSWYQQALGQGPQFIFQYYREEENGRGNFPPRFSGLQFPNYSSELNVNALELDDSALYLCASSLGDRNNEQFFGPGTRLTVL.

In this sample, this clone turned up a few times. The V call is TRBV15, the J call TRBJ1-4, with D maybe TRBD1 (6 bases). The ends were cut back, 3 bases at V and 8 bases at J, with 16 bases in the middle. Germline CDR1 and CDR2: LNHNV and YYDKDF (reference sequence). This CDR3 has 15 residues. The CDR3 spells CATSSPGRGSEKLFF. For the CDR3, the DNA is TGTGCCACCAGCAGCCCTGGCAGGGGAAGCGAAAAACTGTTTTTT.

The gene calls are TRBV6-5 and TRBJ1-2; D call uncertain. The CDR3 is 13 amino acids. Per germline, CDR1 MNHEY and CDR2 SVGAGI. Trimming cost V 5 bases and J 0 bases, with 7 bases left between them. The CDR3 loop reads CASSVGANYGYTF. The CDR3 DNA sequence: TGTGCCAGCAGTGTCGGGGCTAACTATGGCTACACCTTC.

The chain joins TRBV10-3 to TRBJ1-1; no clear D gene. Germline V gene sequence: CDR1 ENHRY, CDR2 SYGVKD. Trimming took 7 bases from V and 1 from J, leaving 10 bases between them. The CDR3 covers 13 residues. CDR3 nucleotide sequence: TGTGCCATCACCCCGGACTGGAACACTGAAGCTTTCTTT. Translation gives CAITPDWNTEAFF.

The rearrangement joins TRBV7-9 to TRBJ1-1; possibly TRBD1 for D (6 bases). V was shortened by 8 bases and J by 5 bases, with 9 bases between the two germline ends. CDR3 length equals 11 residues. Germline-derived CDR1 and CDR2 are SEHNR and FQNEAQ (reference sequence). Here the CDR3 reads CASAGETEAFF. Written as DNA, the CDR3 is TGTGCCAGCGCAGGGGAGACTGAAGCTTTCTTT.

This clone showed up just a few times. The chain combines TRBV4-1 with TRBJ1-2; D is ambiguous. From germline, CDR1 is MGHRA and CDR2 YSYEKL. CDR3 length: 17 residues. V gave up 2 bases and J gave up 5 bases, with 21 bases separating them. CDR3 sequence reads: CASSQRVPPPGGYGYTF. The CDR3 region has the DNA TGCGCCAGCAGCCAACGGGTTCCTCCGCCCGGCGGTTATGGCTACACCTTC.

The chain links TRBV30 to TRBJ1-2; unclear D gene. Germline lookup yields CDR1 GTSNPN and CDR2 SVGIG (reference sequence). CDR3 length equals 14 residues. The V end was cut by 2 bases, the J end by 8 bases, with 18 bases between. The CDR3 DNA reads TGTGCCTGGAGTTCAACGTCCCTATTTAGCGGCTACACCTTC. As protein: CAWSSTSLFSGYTF.

This chain joins TRBV28 and TRBJ1-2, with D perhaps TRBD1 (6 bases). V was shortened by 7 bases and J by 4 bases, with 16 bases between the two germline ends. Per germline, CDR1 MDHEN and CDR2 SYDVKM. This CDR3 spans 14 amino acids. CDR3 residues: CASITQGKVYGYTF. DNA for the CDR3: TGTGCCAGCATCACCCAGGGGAAGGTCTATGGCTACACCTTC.

Comment on this clone: Additional DNA sequences in this sample encode the identical CDR3. This CDR3 is CASSSTGETYEQYF. DNA for the CDR3: TGTGCCAGCAGTTCAACAGGGGAGACCTACGAGCAGTACTTC. The chain links TRBV6-5 to TRBJ2-7; 7 bases fit TRBD1. In germline, CDR1 is MNHEY, CDR2 SVGAGI. The CDR3 is 14 residues long. V was clipped by 4 bases and J by 2 bases; unmatched bases: 5.

The V gene is TRBV4-1, the J gene TRBJ1-2; D not certain. The CDR3 covers 12 residues. Germline V CDR1 and CDR2: MGHRA, YSYEKL. V gave up 4 bases and J gave up 8 bases, with 11 bases separating them. The CDR3 region is CASSPGPVGYTF. The CDR3 DNA follows: TGCGCCAGCAGCCCAGGTCCGGTGGGCTACACCTTC.

The V gene is TRBV30, the J gene TRBJ2-5; the D is unclear. V was cut by 1 base and J by 5 bases, with 11 bases left in between. This CDR3 has 13 residues. CDR1 GTSNPN and CDR2 SVGIG come from the germline V gene (reference sequence). In DNA, the CDR3 is TGTGCCTGGAGTGGAAGGTCTAGGGAGACCCAGTACTTC. Translated, it gives CAWSGRSRETQYF.

The chain carries TRBV6-5 and TRBJ1-5; 9 bases map to TRBD1. Trimming removed 0 bases from V and 7 bases from J; junction bases left unmatched: 4. The length of the CDR3 is 15 residues. Germline V gene sequence: CDR1 MNHEY, CDR2 SVGAGI. CDR3 in amino acids: CASSYSGQGRQPQHF. The CDR3 nucleotides are TGTGCCAGCAGTTACTCGGGACAGGGCAGGCAGCCCCAGCATTTT.

This chain connects TRBV9 to TRBJ2-3, with 7 bases fitting TRBD1. The length of the CDR3 is 17 residues. The germline V gene has CDR1 SGDLS and CDR2 YYNGEE. V trimming: 4 bases; J trimming: 5 bases; junction bases outside the gene matches: 16. CDR3 sequence (DNA): TGTGCCAGCAGCTCCCCCAGGACAGGCCCTGTGGGAGATACGCAGTATTTT. Protein: CASSSPRTGPVGDTQYF.

The chain links TRBV27 to TRBJ2-6, with 7 bases identical to TRBD1. Trimming took 3 bases from V and 4 from J; bases not matched to a gene: 6. CDR1 MNHEY and CDR2 SMNVEV come from the germline V gene (reference sequence). CDR3 length: 16 residues. This CDR3 is CASSLYTGEGANVLTF. CDR3 in DNA: TGTGCCAGCAGTTTGTACACAGGGGAGGGGGCCAACGTCCTGACTTTC.

The J gene is TRBJ1-2, the V gene TRBV19; TRBD1 is a possible D gene (5 bases). The CDR3 runs to 14 residues. Germline V CDR1 and CDR2: LNHDA, SQIVND (reference sequence). V shed 7 bases and J shed 1 base, with 13 bases lying between them. This CDR3 reads CASTGRNVNYGYTF. The CDR3, as DNA: TGTGCCAGTACAGGGCGGAACGTTAACTATGGCTACACCTTC.

This chain connects TRBV6-1 to TRBJ1-2, with D maybe TRBD1 (6 bases). Germline CDR1 MNHNS, CDR2 SASEGT. Trimming cost V 1 base and J 5 bases, with 8 bases left between them. This CDR3 has 13 amino acids. The CDR3 reads CASSEDRGYGYTF. The CDR3 DNA follows: TGTGCCAGCAGTGAAGATAGGGGGTATGGCTACACCTTC.

The V gene is TRBV10-1, the J gene TRBJ1-1, with TRBD1 as a possible D gene (6 bases). CDR1 WNHNN and CDR2 SYGVQD come from the germline V gene (reference sequence). V lost 2 bases to trimming and J lost 6 bases, with 10 bases between them. The CDR3 contains 13 residues. In DNA, the CDR3 is TGCGCCAGCAGTGAGAGCAGGGGCCCTGAAGCTTTCTTT. This translates into CASSESRGPEAFF.

DNA for the CDR3: TGTGCCAGCAGCGGGGGGACTAGCGGAACAGATACGCAGTATTTT. Its protein is CASSGGTSGTDTQYF. The J gene is TRBJ2-3, the V gene TRBV2; 11 bases align to TRBD2. This CDR3 region has 15 residues. CDR1 and CDR2 (germline): SNHLY, FYNNEI. The junction had 5 bases not matched to a gene; V was cut back by 6 bases and J by 3 bases.

This rearrangement joins TRBV27 to TRBJ1-6; tentative D call: TRBD1 (6 bases). V gave up 5 bases and J gave up 6 bases, with 14 bases separating them. CDR3 length equals 15 residues. CDR1 is MNHEY, CDR2 SMNVEV, per germline (reference sequence). The CDR3 protein is CASSRPGHLNSPLHF. The CDR3 DNA follows: TGTGCCAGCAGTAGACCGGGACACCTTAATTCACCCCTCCACTTT.

The chain combines TRBV28 with TRBJ2-7; 7 bases align to TRBD1. CDR1 is MDHEN, CDR2 SYDVKM, per germline. V was pared by 6 bases and J by 0 bases, with 8 bases of the junction left unmatched. This CDR3 spans 15 amino acids. The CDR3 DNA reads TGTGCCAGCAGCCCGGGGACAGTAAACTCCTACGAGCAGTACTTC. Translation: CASSPGTVNSYEQYF.

The V gene is TRBV2, the J gene TRBJ1-1, with a weak D call TRBD1 (6 bases). Germline CDR1 reads SNHLY; CDR2 reads FYNNEI. Deletions cut 6 bases from V and 0 bases from J, with 11 bases between. The CDR3 runs 14 residues. The DNA for the CDR3 is TGTGCCAGCAGCTCTACAGGGATGAACACTGAAGCTTTCTTT. Its translation: CASSSTGMNTEAFF.

The chain is built from TRBV5-4 and TRBJ2-3; 12 nucleotides line up with TRBD1. This CDR3 is built from 17 residues. The ends lost 10 bases at V and 6 bases at J; junction bases unmatched: 18. CDR1 is SGHNT and CDR2 is YYREEE in the germline V gene (reference sequence). In DNA form, the CDR3 reads TGTGCCGGGAGGGACAGGGGGCAAGCGGGGCGATGGGATACGCAGTATTTT. Protein sequence: CAGRDRGQAGRWDTQYF.

V gene TRBV7-2 combines with J gene TRBJ2-1; D is ambiguous. Germline CDR1 is SGHTA and CDR2 is FQGNSA. Between the trimmed V and J ends, which lost 8 bases and 5 bases, there was a span of 16 bases. The CDR3 extends over 14 amino acids. The DNA of the CDR3 is TGTGCCAGCTTCCGAGGCGGTACCGACAATGAGCAGTTCTTC. As protein: CASFRGGTDNEQFF. Full variable domain (missing parts from reference TRBV7-2 and TRBJ2-1): GAGVSQSPSNKVTEKGKDVELRCDPISGHTALYWYRQSLGQGLEFLIYFQGNSAPDKSGLPSDRFSAERTGGSVSTLTIQRTQQEDSAVYLCASFRGGTDNEQFFGPGTRLTVL.

The V gene is TRBV28, the J gene TRBJ2-3, with TRBD1 matching over 12 bases. The CDR3 contains 15 residues. V was pared by 5 bases and J by 3 bases, with 3 bases of the junction left unmatched. Germline V CDR1 and CDR2: MDHEN, SYDVKM. The CDR3 coding sequence is TGTGCCAGCAGTCTGGGACAGGGGGCAACAGATACGCAGTATTTT. Its protein product is CASSLGQGATDTQYF.

The rearrangement links TRBV7-9 to TRBJ2-1, with 10 bases aligning to TRBD1. The CDR3 has 17 amino acids. V trimming: 2 bases; J trimming: 2 bases; junction bases outside the gene matches: 6. CDR1 and CDR2 from the germline V gene are SEHNR and FQNEAQ (reference sequence). In DNA, the CDR3 is TGTGCCAGCAGCTTAATTCCGGGACAGGGGACCTACAATGAGCAGTTCTTC. Amino acids: CASSLIPGQGTYNEQFF.